These T cell receptor beta chains were read from a single sample in a study of T cell changes during pregnancy in multiple sclerosis. Measured with immunoSEQ multiplex PCR; TCRdb has only the in-frame clones, and not every one. The data contain about 58,000 clones, 91% of them singletons. The specimen was CD4+ T cells from peripheral blood mononuclear cells, collected after pregnancy. Receptor source: a female donor in good health, enrolled as a control in a pregnancy study. Both conserved end residues are part of each CDR3. Fields, in order: V gene, clone size, J gene, D gene, CDR3 DNA, CDR3 protein. A D gene is named only where the DNA matches it firmly. Clone sizes are given selectively: once, few, many, or a class where the clone is expanded.

V gene: TRBV19
clone size: few
J gene: TRBJ1-1
D gene: TRBD1
CDR3 DNA: TGTGCCAGTACGGGACAGGGGGTATCGAACACTGAAGCTTTCTTT
CDR3 protein: CASTGQGVSNTEAFF

V gene: TRBV25-1
clone size: .
J gene: TRBJ1-4
D gene: .
CDR3 DNA: TGTGCCAGCCTAGGGGCGCAGGCTAATGAAAAACTGTTTTTT
CDR3 protein: CASLGAQANEKLFF

V gene: TRBV7-9
clone size: .
J gene: TRBJ2-3
D gene: TRBD2
CDR3 DNA: TGTGCCAGCAGCCCTAGCGGGGGTTTCACAGATACGCAGTATTTT
CDR3 protein: CASSPSGGFTDTQYF

V gene: TRBV30
clone size: .
J gene: TRBJ1-2
D gene: TRBD1
CDR3 DNA: TGTGCCTGGAGCGAACAGGGGGCCTATGGCTACACCTTC
CDR3 protein: CAWSEQGAYGYTF

V gene: TRBV9
clone size: .
J gene: TRBJ1-5
D gene: .
CDR3 DNA: TGTGCCAGCAGCGTATATAGCAATCAGCCCCAGCATTTT
CDR3 protein: CASSVYSNQPQHF

V gene: TRBV4-3
clone size: .
J gene: TRBJ1-4
D gene: TRBD1
CDR3 DNA: TGCGCCAGCAGCCAAGCCGTGACAGGGGGCGCGGGTGGTGAAAAACTGTTTTTT
CDR3 protein: CASSQAVTGGAGGEKLFF

V gene: TRBV7-2
clone size: .
J gene: TRBJ2-3
D gene: .
CDR3 DNA: TGTGCCAGCAGCTTAGGTGCAGGGTGGACAGATACGCAGTATTTT
CDR3 protein: CASSLGAGWTDTQYF

V gene: TRBV29-1
clone size: .
J gene: TRBJ2-5
D gene: .
CDR3 DNA: TGCAGCGTTGAACAGGGAACGGAGACCCAGTACTTC
CDR3 protein: CSVEQGTETQYF

V gene: TRBV4-1
clone size: .
J gene: TRBJ2-3
D gene: TRBD2
CDR3 DNA: TGCGCCAGCAGCCCAAGCGGGGGTACCACCTCTGGCACAGATACGCAGTATTTT
CDR3 protein: CASSPSGGTTSGTDTQYF

V gene: TRBV2
clone size: .
J gene: TRBJ2-7
D gene: TRBD2
CDR3 DNA: TGTGCCAGCAGTGAACTAGCGGGGGGGCCGAGTGAGCAGTACTTC
CDR3 protein: CASSELAGGPSEQYF

V gene: TRBV21-1
clone size: .
J gene: TRBJ2-7
D gene: .
CDR3 DNA: TGTGCCAGGATCGGTTACGAGCAGTACTTC
CDR3 protein: CARIGYEQYF

V gene: TRBV4-2
clone size: .
J gene: TRBJ2-5
D gene: TRBD1
CDR3 DNA: TGTGCCAGCAGCCAGGGCGGGACAGGGGGTCCTGACCAAGAGACCCAGTACTTC
CDR3 protein: CASSQGGTGGPDQETQYF

V gene: TRBV5-1
clone size: .
J gene: TRBJ2-5
D gene: TRBD2
CDR3 DNA: TGCGCCAGCAGCTCGGCGGGGGGGATGTACCAAGAGACCCAGTACTTC
CDR3 protein: CASSSAGGMYQETQYF

V gene: TRBV9
clone size: .
J gene: TRBJ1-4
D gene: .
CDR3 DNA: TGTGCCAGCAGCGTAGCTGGGGAGGGTGAAAAACTGTTTTTT
CDR3 protein: CASSVAGEGEKLFF

V gene: TRBV6-5
clone size: .
J gene: TRBJ1-2
D gene: TRBD1
CDR3 DNA: TGTGCCAGCAGTAACCAGGGGGGCTATGGCTACACCTTC
CDR3 protein: CASSNQGGYGYTF

V gene: TRBV19
clone size: .
J gene: TRBJ2-7
D gene: TRBD1
CDR3 DNA: TGTGCCAGTAGTCCGACAGGGCCTCTCTACGAGCAGTACTTC
CDR3 protein: CASSPTGPLYEQYF

V gene: TRBV7-3
clone size: .
J gene: TRBJ1-2
D gene: .
CDR3 DNA: TGTGCCAGCAGCAAACAGGGCACCTATGGCTACACCTTC
CDR3 protein: CASSKQGTYGYTF

V gene: TRBV10-3
clone size: .
J gene: TRBJ2-5
D gene: TRBD2
CDR3 DNA: TGTGCCATCAGCGGGACTAGCGGAAAAGAGACCCAGTACTTC
CDR3 protein: CAISGTSGKETQYF

V gene: TRBV10-2
clone size: .
J gene: TRBJ2-3
D gene: TRBD2
CDR3 DNA: TGCGCCAGCAGTGAGTCTCTAGCGGGGGGGTTAGATACGCAGTATTTT
CDR3 protein: CASSESLAGGLDTQYF

V gene: TRBV10-3
clone size: .
J gene: TRBJ1-3
D gene: .
CDR3 DNA: TGTGCCATCAGCAAGCCTGACTCTGGAAACACCATATATTTT
CDR3 protein: CAISKPDSGNTIYF

V gene: TRBV11-3
clone size: .
J gene: TRBJ2-1
D gene: .
CDR3 DNA: TGTGCCAGCAGCTTAGGAGTGAGGTACAATGAGCAGTTCTTC
CDR3 protein: CASSLGVRYNEQFF

V gene: TRBV11-3
clone size: .
J gene: TRBJ1-1
D gene: TRBD1
CDR3 DNA: TGTGCCAGCAGAGGACAGGGGAACACTGAAGCTTTCTTT
CDR3 protein: CASRGQGNTEAFF

V gene: TRBV6-5
clone size: .
J gene: TRBJ1-1
D gene: .
CDR3 DNA: TGTGCCAGCAGTTACTCGGGACATTCTCACACTGAAGCTTTCTTT
CDR3 protein: CASSYSGHSHTEAFF

V gene: TRBV19
clone size: .
J gene: TRBJ1-1
D gene: .
CDR3 DNA: TGTGCCAGTAGTATTCAGGGGGAAGCTTTCTTT
CDR3 protein: CASSIQGEAFF

V gene: TRBV16
clone size: once
J gene: TRBJ1-2
D gene: .
CDR3 DNA: TGTGCCAGCAGCCCGTCCCCGATTAGAAGAGGCTATGGCTACACCTTC
CDR3 protein: CASSPSPIRRGYGYTF

V gene: TRBV27
clone size: .
J gene: TRBJ1-4
D gene: .
CDR3 DNA: .
CDR3 protein: CASPGQEAKNCFF

V gene: TRBV7-9
clone size: .
J gene: TRBJ1-1
D gene: TRBD1
CDR3 DNA: TGTGCCAGCAGCTTCGGAGGGGGCACGCACACTGAAGCTTTCTTT
CDR3 protein: CASSFGGGTHTEAFF

V gene: TRBV30
clone size: .
J gene: TRBJ2-3
D gene: .
CDR3 DNA: TGTGCCTGGAGTGTAGGTCTAGTTTTCGATACGCAGTATTTT
CDR3 protein: CAWSVGLVFDTQYF

V gene: TRBV19
clone size: .
J gene: TRBJ1-5
D gene: TRBD1
CDR3 DNA: TGTGCCAGTCAGCCCCGGGGACAGAGAAATCAGCCCCAGCATTTT
CDR3 protein: CASQPRGQRNQPQHF

V gene: TRBV10-3
clone size: once
J gene: TRBJ1-1
D gene: .
CDR3 DNA: TGTGCCATCAGCTTGAGGGGGGGGAGTTTGGACACTGAAGCTTTCTTT
CDR3 protein: CAISLRGGSLDTEAFF

V gene: TRBV10-3
clone size: once
J gene: TRBJ1-1
D gene: .
CDR3 DNA: TGTGCCATCAGCGCCAGCCTGCGGGAACCCGAAGCTTTCTTT
CDR3 protein: CAISASLREPEAFF

V gene: TRBV5-6
clone size: .
J gene: TRBJ1-2
D gene: .
CDR3 DNA: TGTGCCAGCAGCTTGGTGTCAAGTCGAGCTAACTATGGCTACACCTTC
CDR3 protein: CASSLVSSRANYGYTF

V gene: TRBV4-1
clone size: .
J gene: TRBJ2-7
D gene: .
CDR3 DNA: TGCGCCAGCAGCCAAGCGGGCTACGAGCAGTACTTC
CDR3 protein: CASSQAGYEQYF

V gene: TRBV7-2
clone size: .
J gene: TRBJ2-3
D gene: .
CDR3 DNA: TGTGCCAGCACCCCGTTGGTAGCCTCAGATACGCAGTATTTT
CDR3 protein: CASTPLVASDTQYF

V gene: TRBV4-1
clone size: .
J gene: TRBJ2-6
D gene: TRBD1
CDR3 DNA: TGCGCCAGCAGCCCTAGGGACAGGAGAACCTCTGGGGCCAACGTCCTGACTTTC
CDR3 protein: CASSPRDRRTSGANVLTF

V gene: TRBV7-8
clone size: .
J gene: TRBJ2-7
D gene: .
CDR3 DNA: TGTGCCAGCAGCACCGACAGACCAGCCTACGAGCAGTACTTC
CDR3 protein: CASSTDRPAYEQYF

V gene: TRBV6-5
clone size: .
J gene: TRBJ2-3
D gene: .
CDR3 DNA: TGTGCCAGCAGTCAGAGCACAGATACGCAGTATTTT
CDR3 protein: CASSQSTDTQYF